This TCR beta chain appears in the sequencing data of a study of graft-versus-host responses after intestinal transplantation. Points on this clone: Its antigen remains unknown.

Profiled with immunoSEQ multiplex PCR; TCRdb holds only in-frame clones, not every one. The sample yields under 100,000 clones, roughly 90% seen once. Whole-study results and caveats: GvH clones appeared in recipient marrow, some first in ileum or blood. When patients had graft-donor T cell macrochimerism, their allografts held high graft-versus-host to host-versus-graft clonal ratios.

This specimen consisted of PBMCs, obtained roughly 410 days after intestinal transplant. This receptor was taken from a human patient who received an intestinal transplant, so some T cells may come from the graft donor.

CDR3: CASSWGGIAAYNEQFF. DNA of the CDR3: TGTGCCAGCAGCTGGGGGGGTATCGCCGCCTACAATGAGCAGTTCTTC. This chain connects TRBV5-4 to TRBJ2-1; 7 positions match TRBD2. V shed 3 bases, J shed 2 bases, and the junction held 8 bases outside the gene matches. The CDR3 runs to 16 residues. Germline V CDR1 and CDR2: SGHNT, YYREEE (reference sequence).